This T cell receptor (beta chain) came from a study of blood T cell repertoires in COVID-19. In the study overall: Sites across the United States, Italy and Spain contributed samples from acute and convalescent COVID-19. PBMCs, B-cell-depleted T cells, or T cells provided the cDNA or gDNA that made up the material.

Per the original methods: Scientists estimated how many nucleated cells there were by amplifying reference gene primers. Sequencing used immunoSEQ multiplex PCR; TCRdb keeps in-frame clones, though not all of them. V and J calls and clone size follow that table, whereas D and trimming were derived from the DNA. Altogether fewer than 250,000 clones are present, roughly four fifths being singletons, with the ten largest covering about 4.8%. The CDR3 spans 17 residues. With V trimmed by 2 bases and J by 4 bases, 7 bases remained unmatched. CDR1 is MNHEY, CDR2 SVGEGT, per germline. V is TRBV6-2 or TRBV6-3 and J is TRBJ2-1, with 11 nucleotides matching TRBD2. The sequenced material came from peripheral blood. This clonotype was obtained from a woman in her seventies with acute or convalescent COVID-19. In DNA form, the CDR3 reads TGTGCCAGCAGTTACGGGACACTAGCGGGGGTTTACAATGAGCAGTTCTTC. Its translation: CASSYGTLAGVYNEQFF.